One TCR beta chain is described in this entry. Its antigen remains unidentified. Germline V CDR1 and CDR2: WSHSY, SAAADI. Trimming took off 7 bases at V and 2 bases at J, with 15 bases between the two ends. This CDR3 spans 14 amino acids. RNA was extracted and reverse transcribed into cDNA as the sequencing template. Sequencing used immunoSEQ multiplex PCR; TCRdb keeps in-frame clones, though not all of them. Of about 140,000 clones in the sample, about three fifths were seen once. This sample stems from a study of CD8+ T cells in alopecia areata. Study outcomes and limitations: Affected lesional scalp, above all in alopecia totalis/universalis, was more clonal than normal scalp.

Source material: CD4+ T cells sorted from blood. V and J are TRBV10-2 and TRBJ2-7; no clear D. This receptor was taken from a human donor in good health. The CDR3 DNA sequence: TGCGCCAGCAACATAGAACCGGTTGCCTACGAGCAGTACTTC. The encoded protein is CASNIEPVAYEQYF.